This T cell receptor (beta chain) stems from a study of chemoradiotherapy in HPV16-positive cancers. Study information: Functional T-cell assays on a couple of HPV16-positive patients' cells defined candidate HPV-specific clones and common TCR motifs. Study-wide points: Non-HPV-specific T cells did not expand in tumors during treatment, whereas candidate HPV-specific clones and E7-related motifs did. Better recurrence-free survival went with HPV-responsive T-cell expansion in HPV16-positive patients. Only a couple of HPV16-positive patients supplied the functional HPV-specificity definition.

As regards this clone: Its target is not known.

Germline V gene data show CDR1 as SGDLS and CDR2 as YYNGEE. The ends were cut back, 4 bases at V and 3 bases at J, with 16 bases in the middle. There are 15 residues in the CDR3. The repertoire was sequenced with immunoSEQ multiplex PCR; TCRdb's copy has only in-frame clones and lacks some. The repertoire holds 12,000 or so clones, with roughly 61% as singletons. This material was collected from a patient who underwent chemoradiotherapy. The sequence came from a human donor with HPV-associated anogenital cancer. V and J are TRBV9 and TRBJ2-5; D may be TRBD2 (6 bases). This CDR3 reads CASSSTGTPKETQYF. For the CDR3, the DNA is TGTGCCAGCAGCTCCACCGGGACTCCCAAAGAGACCCAGTACTTC.